Reported below is one T cell receptor beta chain. In the source study's methods: Using reference gene primer amplification, nucleated cell counts were estimated. The table came from immunoSEQ multiplex PCR; TCRdb's copy has only in-frame clones and leaves some out. V and J calls plus clone size are reproduced from that table; the DNA served to infer D and trimming. The sample lists some 150,000 clones, around nine tenths seen once, with about 2.1% in the top ten. The data belong to a study of blood T cell repertoires in COVID-19. The ends lost 4 bases at V and 7 bases at J; junction bases unmatched: 5. The CDR3 length is 14 residues. Germline assignment: CDR1 LNHDA and CDR2 SQIVND (reference sequence).

Sequencing used peripheral blood. The rearrangement links TRBV19 to TRBJ2-2, with TRBD2 matching 8 bases. The source is a human donor in a cohort sampled during active COVID-19. The CDR3 coding sequence is TGTGCCAGTAGTAGCGGACTAGCCGGCGGGGAGCTGTTTTTT. Translating it yields CASSSGLAGGELFF.